This T cell receptor (beta chain) was captured in a study of CD8 T cells in ankylosing spondylitis. Study-wide results and limits: In ankylosing spondylitis blood, a motif of eight highly homologous TCR beta variants appeared characteristic.

In its sample, this clonotype was seen many times. Its antigen is not known. The germline V gene encodes CDR1 DFQATT and CDR2 SNEGSKA (reference sequence). With V trimmed by 1 base and J by 4 bases, 17 bases remained unmatched. The CDR3 covers 19 residues. Via MiXCR, TCRdb re-called the 5' RACE reads, giving one row per CDR3 protein. The sample lists approximately 440,000 distinct CDR3 sequences, roughly a sixth occurring once. The chain combines TRBV20-1 with TRBJ2-3, with 10 bases fitting TRBD2. The sample consisted of blood, either unsorted or a sorted T cell fraction (not recorded which). The sequence came from a male donor with ankylosing spondylitis. For the CDR3, the DNA is TGCAGTGCTAGAGTGGGACTAGCGTCATATCCTCAAAAGTCAGATACGCAGTATTTT. Translated: CSARVGLASYPQKSDTQYF.